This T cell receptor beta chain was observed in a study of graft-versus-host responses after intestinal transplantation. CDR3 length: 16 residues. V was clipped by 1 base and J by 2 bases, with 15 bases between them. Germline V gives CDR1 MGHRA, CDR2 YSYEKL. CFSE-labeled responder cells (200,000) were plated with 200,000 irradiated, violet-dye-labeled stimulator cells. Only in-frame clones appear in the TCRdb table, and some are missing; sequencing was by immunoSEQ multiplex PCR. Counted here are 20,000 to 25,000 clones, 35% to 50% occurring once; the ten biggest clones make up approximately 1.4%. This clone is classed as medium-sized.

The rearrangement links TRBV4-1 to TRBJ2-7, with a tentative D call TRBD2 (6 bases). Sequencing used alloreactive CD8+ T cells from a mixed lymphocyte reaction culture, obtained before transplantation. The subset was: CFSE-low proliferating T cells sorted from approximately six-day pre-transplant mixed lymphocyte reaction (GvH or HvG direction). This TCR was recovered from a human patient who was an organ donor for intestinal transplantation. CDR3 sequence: CASSQVGSSAAYEQYF. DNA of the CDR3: TGCGCCAGCAGCCAAGTAGGATCTAGCGCCGCCTACGAGCAGTACTTC.